The 22 T cell receptor beta chains below come from one sample, sequenced in a study of T cell clonality in common variable immunodeficiency. Profiling relied on immunoSEQ multiplex PCR, and the TCRdb table lists in-frame clones only, not all of them. The sample has about 34,000 clones, none seen only once. The specimen was peripheral blood mononuclear cells. These receptors were taken from a person aged 18 to 75 in good health.

This clone was recorded many times. The observed sequence ends 3 residues before the CDR3 terminus, with the missing tail filled in from the germline J gene. This rearrangement joins TRBV10-3 to TRBJ2-7; no firm D call. V lost 3 bases, J lost 5 bases, and 14 bases lay in between. CDR1 is ENHRY, CDR2 SYGVKD, per germline. There are 14 residues in the CDR3. CDR3 DNA (partial): TGTGCCATCAGTGATCGCCTAGTTATCCACGAG. Its translation: CAISDRLVIHE. The full CDR3 is CAISDRLVIHEQYF.

This clone has at least ten counts. The CDR3 protein is CAISGTSGRAYNEQFF. The DNA read from the CDR3 is TGTGCCATCAGTGGGACTAGCGGGAGGGCCTACAATGAG. The chain carries TRBV10-3 and TRBJ2-1; 15 bases map to TRBD2. Read coverage stops 3 residues before the CDR3 terminus; the germline J gene supplies the remainder. CDR3 length: 16 amino acids. The V and J ends lost 4 bases and 2 bases, in that order; junction bases with no gene match: 0. Germline V lookup: CDR1 ENHRY, CDR2 SYGVKD.

This clone occurred a few times. The covered CDR3 bases are TGTGCCAGTAGTGACGGGACAGGTTTCCCGGGGCATGGC. Amino acid sequence: CASSDGTGFPGHG. The full-length CDR3 reads as CASSDGTGFPGHGYTF. The V gene is TRBV19, the J gene TRBJ1-2; 8 nucleotides match TRBD1. The missing CDR3 end, 3 residues past where the read stops, is filled in from the germline J gene. The CDR3 consists of 16 residues. Germline V gene sequence: CDR1 LNHDA, CDR2 SQIVND (reference sequence). The V and J ends lost 5 bases and 6 bases, in that order; junction bases with no gene match: 14.

This clone was found many times. The read comes to an end 3 residues before the CDR3 does, leaving the germline J gene to fill in the end. The chain couples TRBV2 to TRBJ2-1; D might be TRBD1 or TRBD2, each matching 5 bases. CDR1 SNHLY and CDR2 FYNNEI come from the germline V gene. Trimming pared 8 bases from V and 2 bases from J, leaving 16 bases between. CDR3 length: 15 amino acids. This CDR3 is CASHARGIAYNEQFF. The part of the CDR3 DNA that was read is TGTGCCAGCCACGCGAGGGGAATTGCCTACAATGAG.

This clone was counted ten times or more. From the germline J gene comes the end of the CDR3, since the read stops 3 residues before it. The J gene is TRBJ2-1, the V gene TRBV11-2; the match to TRBD2 covers 7 bases. This CDR3 is built from 14 residues. Germline V gives CDR1 SGHAT, CDR2 FQNNGV. Trimming removed 5 bases from V and 2 bases from J; junction bases left unmatched: 3. This CDR3 reads CASSGGGPYNEQFF. CDR3 bases read: TGTGCCAGCAGCGGGGGGGGACCCTACAATGAG.

This clone was seen at least ten times. The read stops 3 residues short of the end of the CDR3; the missing end is completed from the germline J gene. This rearrangement joins TRBV18 to TRBJ1-1, with 8 positions matching TRBD1. Trimming removed 3 bases from V and 1 base from J; junction bases left unmatched: 4. The CDR3 is made up of 15 amino acids. From germline, CDR1 is KGHSH and CDR2 LQKENI. The covered CDR3 bases are TGTGCCAGCTCACCGAGGGGACAGGCGAACACTGAA. Protein product: CASSPRGQANTE. The entire CDR3 is CASSPRGQANTEAFF.

There are many counts of this clone. The sequenced fragment ends 3 residues before the CDR3 boundary, so the rest is inferred from the germline J gene. The chain uses TRBV19 and TRBJ1-4, with a possible D match to TRBD1 (6 bases). With 5 bases removed from V and 6 bases from J, the gap between germline ends came to 13 bases. Germline V gene lookup returns CDR1 LNHDA and CDR2 SQIVND (reference sequence). CDR3 length: 14 residues. The CDR3 loop is CASSFGPGDEKLFF. Incomplete CDR3 DNA: TGTGCCAGTAGTTTCGGACCAGGGGATGAAAAA.

This clone was picked up many times. Read coverage stops 3 residues before the CDR3 terminus; the germline J gene supplies the remainder. J is TRBJ2-5 and V is TRBV7-8; TRBD1 matches at 7 bases. The CDR3 loop spans 13 amino acids. The germline V gene has CDR1 SGHVS and CDR2 FQNEAQ. With V trimmed by 4 bases and J by 2 bases, 1 base remained unmatched. The sequenced CDR3 bases are TGTGCCAGCAGCTCGGGACAGCAAGAGACC. It codes for CASSSGQQET. The whole CDR3 sequence is CASSSGQQETQYF.

This clone has ten or more counts. The CDR3 is cut off 3 residues early in the read; its end comes from the germline J gene. The rearrangement uses TRBV5-6 and TRBJ2-2; D may be TRBD1 (6 bases). The CDR3 runs 15 residues. Germline V gene lookup returns CDR1 SGHDT and CDR2 YYEEEE. Between the trimmed V and J ends, which lost 0 bases and 5 bases, there was a span of 11 bases. The CDR3 bases that were read are TGTGCCAGCAGCTTGGTTACAGGGTGGACCGGGGAG. Its translation is CASSLVTGWTGE. The full CDR3 protein is CASSLVTGWTGELFF.

In its sample, this clone was seen a few times. The sequence runs out 3 residues before the end of the CDR3; the remainder is reconstructed from the germline J gene. The chain links TRBV7-9 to TRBJ2-3; 7 positions match TRBD1. J gave up 6 bases and V 3 bases, and 9 bases lay outside the gene matches. The CDR3 length is 15 residues. Germline CDR1 and CDR2: SEHNR and FQNEAQ (reference sequence). CDR3 bases read: TGTGCCAGCAGCTTTAGACAGGGCCTCGCGGATACG. This gives the protein CASSFRQGLADT. The entire CDR3 reads CASSFRQGLADTQYF.

This clone was seen many times. With the read ending 3 residues before the CDR3 end, the germline J gene is used to fill in that end. This chain connects TRBV14 to TRBJ2-7; D remains ambiguous. Looked up from germline, CDR1 is SGHDN and CDR2 is FVKESK. The germline V and J ends were trimmed by 0 bases and 4 bases, with 10 bases remaining between them. The CDR3 has 14 residues. The CDR3 reads CASSQEYGRYEQYF. CDR3 bases read: TGTGCCAGCAGCCAAGAATACGGTCGTTACGAG. The whole variable domain, filled in from reference TRBV14 and TRBJ2-7, reads EAGVTQFPSHSVIEKGQTVTLRCDPISGHDNLYWYRRVMGKEIKFLLHFVKESKQDESGMPNNRFLAERTGGTYSTLKVQPAELEDSGVYFCASSQEYGRYEQYFGPGTRLTVT.

There are many counts of this clone. The observed sequence ends 3 residues before the CDR3 terminus, with the missing tail filled in from the germline J gene. The chain has TRBV20-1 and TRBJ2-1; TRBD2 aligns across 7 bases. The germline gives CDR1 DFQATT, CDR2 SNEGSKA (reference sequence). The CDR3 has 16 residues. The V gene end was trimmed by 6 bases and the J gene end by 3 bases; junction bases not matched to a gene: 14. The CDR3 region is CSAAPMRETLYNEQFF. CDR3 bases read: TGCAGTGCCGCACCCATGCGGGAGACACTCTACAATGAG.

In this sample, this clone turned up many times. The read halts 3 residues ahead of the CDR3 end, with the missing end drawn from the germline J gene. The chain combines TRBV5-1 with TRBJ1-6; the D gene is possibly TRBD1 (5 bases). CDR1 SGHRS and CDR2 YFSETQ come from the germline V gene. There are 15 residues in the CDR3. V was cut by 0 bases and J by 8 bases, with 12 bases left in between. The CDR3 here is CASSLARTRDSPLHF. CDR3 DNA, as far as it was read: TGCGCCAGCAGCTTGGCGAGGACACGGGATTCACCC.

To note about this clone: The CDR3 end lies 3 residues beyond the end of the read and is filled in from the germline J gene. The rearrangement uses TRBV2 and TRBJ2-7; the match to TRBD2 covers 7 bases. V lost 8 bases and J lost 6; bases outside the gene matches: 7. CDR3 length: 12 residues. Germline V gives CDR1 SNHLY, CDR2 FYNNEI. CDR3 bases read: TGTGCCAGCGTCTGGACTAGTAGCGAG. Residues: CASVWTSSE. The full CDR3 sequence reads CASVWTSSEQYF.

At least ten counts were recorded for this clone. The missing CDR3 end, 3 residues past where the read stops, is filled in from the germline J gene. V usage is TRBV5-1 and J usage is TRBJ2-7; 7 bases are a match to TRBD1. The trim removed 1 base at V and 6 bases at J, leaving 4 bases unmatched. Looked up from germline, CDR1 is SGHRS and CDR2 is YFSETQ. CDR3 length: 13 amino acids. CDR3 DNA, as far as it was read: TGCGCCAGCAGCTTGCTCAGGGGGAGCGAG. It specifies CASSLLRGSE. The whole CDR3 reads CASSLLRGSEQYF. Full variable domain (missing parts from reference TRBV5-1 and TRBJ2-7): KAGVTQTPRYLIKTRGQQVTLSCSPISGHRSVSWYQQTPGQGLQFLFEYFSETQRNKGNFPGRFSGRQFSNSRSEMNVSTLELGDSALYLCASSLLRGSEQYFGPGTRLTVT.

A few counts support this clone. Sequencing ends 3 residues short of the CDR3 end; the germline J gene provides the rest. The chain is built from TRBV10-1 and TRBJ2-7; TRBD2 matches at 11 bases. There are 20 residues in the CDR3. Germline V lookup: CDR1 WNHNN, CDR2 SYGVQD (reference sequence). J was trimmed by 2 bases and V by 3 bases; bases with no gene match: 18. Partial CDR3 DNA: TGCGCCAGCAGTGATCGGGCCCTAGGTCTAGCGGGAGGAAGGACCTACGAG. This translates into CASSDRALGLAGGRTYE. The complete CDR3 reads CASSDRALGLAGGRTYEQYF.

At least ten counts were recorded for this clone. The sequence runs out 3 residues before the end of the CDR3; the remainder is reconstructed from the germline J gene. The rearrangement links TRBV12-3 or TRBV12-4 to TRBJ2-3, with D possibly being TRBD2 (6 bases). The ends were cut back, 1 base at V and 2 bases at J, with 13 bases in the middle. This CDR3 region has 16 residues. The CDR3 loop reads CASSLDLARNTDTQYF. CDR3 DNA (partial): TGTGCCAGCAGTTTAGACCTAGCGAGAAACACAGATACG.

This clone has a count of ten or more. CDR3 loop: CSASGTSWHEQFF. CDR3 bases read: TGCAGTGCTAGCGGGACTAGTTGGCATGAG. The chain combines TRBV20-1 with TRBJ2-1; TRBD2 matches 8 bases. The read ends 3 residues before the CDR3 terminus; that terminus is restored from the germline J gene. CDR1 DFQATT and CDR2 SNEGSKA come from the germline V gene (reference sequence). With 3 bases clipped from V and 8 bases from J, the junction kept 6 bases outside the gene matches. The CDR3 contains 13 residues.

This clone was seen at least ten times. The read ends 3 residues early relative to the CDR3; the germline J gene fills the gap. This rearrangement joins TRBV7-9 to TRBJ2-5; no definite D call. From germline, CDR1 is SEHNR and CDR2 FQNEAQ (reference sequence). The V end lost 6 bases, the J end lost 5 bases, and 10 bases lay between the germline ends. This CDR3 has 12 residues. The part of the CDR3 DNA that was read is TGTGCCAGCAGTGGAGCCGGGGAGACC. Protein product: CASSGAGET. The entire CDR3 is CASSGAGETQYF.

Ten or more counts support this clone. The read ends 3 residues shy of where the CDR3 ends; the end is completed using the germline J gene. The genes are TRBV7-9 and TRBJ1-2, with a weak D call TRBD1 (6 bases). Germline values: CDR1 SEHNR, CDR2 FQNEAQ (reference sequence). Trimming shortened V by 4 bases and J by 7 bases, and 13 bases separated the two germline ends. This CDR3 has 13 residues. CDR3 DNA (partial): TGTGCCAGCAGCTCGACAGGCATAGGTGGC. Protein product: CASSSTGIGG. The full CDR3 protein is CASSSTGIGGYTF. The full variable domain, with the rest looked up from reference TRBV7-9 and TRBJ1-2, is DTGVSQNPRHKITKRGQNVTFRCDPISEHNRLYWYRQTLGQGPEFLTYFQNEAQLEKSRLLSDRFSAERPKGSFSTLEIQRTEQGDSAMYLCASSSTGIGGYTFGSGTRLTVV.

This clone was detected ten times or more. The read halts 3 residues ahead of the CDR3 end, with the missing end drawn from the germline J gene. This sequence joins TRBV5-1 and TRBJ2-7; D is tentatively TRBD1 or TRBD2 (6 bases each). The CDR3 sequence is 15 residues long. V was shortened by 0 bases and J by 6 bases, with 16 bases between the two germline ends. CDR1 is SGHRS and CDR2 is YFSETQ in the germline V gene. CDR3 residues: CASSLAGGRGGEQYF. The CDR3 DNA, read in part, is TGCGCCAGCAGCTTGGCTGGGGGCAGGGGAGGCGAG.

The table lists this clone with many counts. From the germline J gene comes the end of the CDR3, since the read stops 3 residues before it. V usage is TRBV20-1 and J usage is TRBJ2-7, with TRBD2 identical over 9 bases. V trimming: 1 base; J trimming: 6 bases; junction bases outside the gene matches: 10. Germline lookup yields CDR1 DFQATT and CDR2 SNEGSKA (reference sequence). This CDR3 is 15 amino acids long. CDR3 DNA, as far as it was read: TGCAGTGCTAGAGGATTCGCGGGAGGGCCTGGCGAG. This translates into CSARGFAGGPGE. In full, the CDR3 reads CSARGFAGGPGEQYF.